This record covers a single T cell receptor beta chain. The antigen is not known. Amplified material comprised TCR beta CDR3 regions derived from RNA transcripts. The first round was an RT-PCR with HTBI primers, and the second round was a multiplex PCR. TCRdb re-analysed the multiplex PCR reads in MiXCR, keeping a single row per CDR3 protein. The data hold just over 600,000 distinct CDR3 sequences, with approximately 22% observed a single time. Among the exclusions were patients with other autoimmune diseases, uncontrolled infections, pregnancy or lactation. These data are taken from a study of Graves' ophthalmopathy and Graves' hyperthyroidism. Broader study findings: In blood appeared most of the expanded thyroid clonotypes whose frequency exceeded 0.001.

Specimen: peripheral blood. The TCR originated in a woman aged 18-29 years with stable Graves' hyperthyroidism. Some clones in this sample may be carry-over from other donors' samples.

The CDR3 loop reads CASSELAGGNSPLHF. The CDR3 DNA follows: TGTGCCAGCAGTGAATTGGCAGGGGGTAATTCACCCCTCCACTTT. J is TRBJ1-6 and V is TRBV6-1; 7 nucleotides agree with TRBD1. The germline V gene has CDR1 MNHNS and CDR2 SASEGT. There are 15 residues in the CDR3. The V gene end was trimmed by 2 bases and the J gene end by 6 bases; junction bases not matched to a gene: 4.